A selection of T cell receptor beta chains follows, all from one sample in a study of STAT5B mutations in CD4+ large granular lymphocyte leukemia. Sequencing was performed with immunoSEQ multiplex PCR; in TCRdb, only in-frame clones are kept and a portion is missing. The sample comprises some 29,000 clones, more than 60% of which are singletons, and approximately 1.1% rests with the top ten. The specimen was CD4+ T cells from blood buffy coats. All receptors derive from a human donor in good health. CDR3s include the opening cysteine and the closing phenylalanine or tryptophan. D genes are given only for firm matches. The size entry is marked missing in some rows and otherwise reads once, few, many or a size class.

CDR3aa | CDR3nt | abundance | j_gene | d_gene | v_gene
CASSPRETQYF | TGTGCCAGCTCACCCCGAGAGACCCAGTACTTC | - | TRBJ2-5 | - | TRBV18
CASSEGDYGYTF | TGTGCCAGCAGTGAGGGCGACTATGGCTACACCTTC | - | TRBJ1-2 | - | TRBV6-1
CASSQASSSGSNNEQFF | TGTGCCAGCAGCCAAGCGTCGTCTAGCGGGAGTAACAATGAGCAGTTCTTC | - | TRBJ2-1 | TRBD2 | TRBV4-2
CASSLGDSSYEQYF | TGTGCCAGCAGCTTGGGAGACAGCTCCTACGAGCAGTACTTC | - | TRBJ2-7 | - | TRBV7-9
CASVRGNTEAFF | TGTGCCAGCGTGAGAGGGAACACTGAAGCTTTCTTT | - | TRBJ1-1 | - | TRBV6-5
CASSSRQGEATEAFF | TGTGCCAGCTCATCCCGACAGGGTGAGGCCACTGAAGCTTTCTTT | medium-sized | TRBJ1-1 | TRBD1 | TRBV18
CASRYPGQGFDEQFF | TGTGCCAGCAGATATCCGGGACAGGGATTCGATGAGCAGTTCTTC | - | TRBJ2-1 | TRBD1 | TRBV7-2
CASNRPNQPQHF | TGTGCCAGTAATCGCCCTAATCAGCCCCAGCATTTT | - | TRBJ1-5 | - | TRBV19
CASSLSALGNTEAFF | TGTGCCAGCAGTTTGTCGGCTCTTGGGAACACTGAAGCTTTCTTT | - | TRBJ1-1 | - | TRBV28
CASSSPTSGGEETQYF | TGTGCCAGCAGCTCACCGACTAGCGGGGGTGAAGAGACCCAGTACTTC | - | TRBJ2-5 | TRBD2 | TRBV11-1
CAISEPPPRGSGEQFF | TGTGCCATCAGTGAGCCCCCGCCCAGGGGCTCTGGTGAGCAGTTCTTC | - | TRBJ2-1 | - | TRBV10-3
CASTSRYTGDDTQYF | TGCGCCAGCACCTCGCGTTATACAGGGGATGATACGCAGTATTTT | - | TRBJ2-3 | TRBD1 | TRBV5-1
CASSLVGAENTEAFF | TGTGCCAGCAGCTTAGTGGGAGCGGAGAACACTGAAGCTTTCTTT | - | TRBJ1-1 | - | TRBV11-1
CASSRDRAYNEQFF | TGTGCCAGCAGCCGGGACAGGGCCTACAATGAGCAGTTCTTC | - | TRBJ2-1 | TRBD1 | TRBV28
CASSRGGQETQYF | TGCGCCAGCAGTCGGGGGGGCCAAGAGACCCAGTACTTC | few | TRBJ2-5 | TRBD2 | TRBV4-1
CASSQRGLAGWVAGEEQFF | TGTGCCAGCAGCCAACGGGGACTAGCAGGATGGGTGGCTGGGGAGGAGCAGTTCTTC | - | TRBJ2-1 | TRBD2 | TRBV4-2
CASTNLYKTGGRSGYTF | TGTGCCAGCACCAACCTTTACAAGACAGGGGGTCGCTCTGGCTACACCTTC | - | TRBJ1-2 | TRBD1 | TRBV5-8
CSAGGRELFF | TGCAGTGCAGGGGGGCGGGAGCTGTTTTTT | - | TRBJ2-2 | - | TRBV20-1
CASSLSTGVTDTQYF | TGTGCCAGCAGCTTAAGCACAGGGGTAACAGATACGCAGTATTTT | - | TRBJ2-3 | TRBD1 | TRBV7-9
CASILFCRGAGTQYF | TGTGCCAGCATCCTTTTTTGCAGGGGGGCTGGTACGCAGTATTTT | once | TRBJ2-3 | - | TRBV7-8
CASGSGGPYGYTF | TGTGCTAGTGGTTCTGGGGGGCCCTATGGCTACACCTTC | few | TRBJ1-2 | - | TRBV12-5
CASSAPWLAGTQQFF | TGTGCCAGCAGTGCACCTTGGCTAGCGGGGACCCAGCAGTTCTTC | - | TRBJ2-1 | TRBD2 | TRBV6-1
CASSPQGASGEKLFF | TGTGCCAGCAGTCCGCAGGGGGCGTCGGGTGAAAAACTGTTTTTT | - | TRBJ1-4 | TRBD1 | TRBV27
CASSPRGANEQYF | TGTGCCAGCAGTCCCAGGGGGGCCAACGAGCAGTACTTC | - | TRBJ2-7 | - | TRBV25-1
CASSPPDGRETQYF | TGTGCCAGCTCACCGCCGGACGGTCGGGAGACCCAGTACTTC | - | TRBJ2-5 | - | TRBV18
CASSPRGLNTEAFF | TGTGCCAGCAGCCCTCGGGGCCTGAACACTGAAGCTTTCTTT | few | TRBJ1-1 | - | TRBV5-4
CASSPERGYGYTF | TGTGCCAGCAGCCCGGAGAGGGGCTATGGCTACACCTTC | - | TRBJ1-2 | - | TRBV5-5
CASSARASGADTQYF | TGTGCCAGCAGCGCGAGGGCCAGTGGCGCAGATACGCAGTATTTT | - | TRBJ2-3 | - | TRBV7-2
CASSLGSGNTGELFF | TGTGCCAGCAGTCTCGGGTCGGGAAACACCGGGGAGCTGTTTTTT | - | TRBJ2-2 | - | TRBV11-2
CASSPRGANEQHF | TGTGCCAGCAGTCCCAGGGGGGCCAACGAGCAGCACTTC | - | TRBJ2-7 | - | TRBV25-1
CASSQASREYNEQFF | TGCGCCAGCAGCCAAGCCTCCCGGGAGTACAATGAGCAGTTCTTC | - | TRBJ2-1 | - | TRBV4-1
CASSLVGTGKNEQFF | TGCGCCAGCAGCTTGGTAGGGACGGGAAAGAATGAGCAGTTCTTC | - | TRBJ2-1 | - | TRBV5-1
CASSQQSSTDTQYF | TGTGCCAGCAGCCAACAGTCTAGCACAGATACGCAGTATTTT | - | TRBJ2-3 | - | TRBV5-5
CASSIRGNSGNTIYF | TGTGCCAGCAGCATCAGGGGCAACTCTGGAAACACCATATATTTT | - | TRBJ1-3 | - | TRBV7-8
CASSLDVDRGAKNIQYF | TGTGCCAGCAGCTTAGATGTGGACAGAGGAGCCAAAAACATTCAGTACTTC | - | TRBJ2-4 | - | TRBV11-2
CASSWTGESTEAFF | TGTGCCAGCAGCTGGACAGGGGAGAGCACTGAAGCTTTCTTT | - | TRBJ1-1 | TRBD1 | TRBV7-8
CASSRWEDEKLFF | TGTGCCAGCAGCCGTTGGGAGGATGAAAAACTGTTTTTT | - | TRBJ1-4 | - | TRBV5-5
CASSTGPSTGEEQYF | TGTGCCAGTAGTACCGGTCCATCGACAGGGGAAGAGCAGTACTTC | - | TRBJ2-7 | TRBD1 | TRBV19
CASSQDSATGYEQYF | TGTGCCAGCAGCCAAGATTCGGCCACAGGCTACGAGCAGTACTTC | - | TRBJ2-7 | - | TRBV4-2
CASRYTNTEAFF | TGTGCCAGCAGGTATACTAACACTGAAGCTTTCTTT | - | TRBJ1-1 | - | TRBV2
CASSRGQGAGTGELFF | TGTGCCAGTAGTAGAGGACAGGGGGCGGGCACCGGGGAGCTGTTTTTT | - | TRBJ2-2 | TRBD1 | TRBV19
CASRGQTRDTQYF | TGTGCCAGCAGGGGGCAGACTCGAGATACGCAGTATTTT | - | TRBJ2-3 | - | TRBV6-5
CASSQAGGQGAQETQYF | TGTGCCAGCAGCCAAGCGGGGGGACAGGGAGCACAAGAGACCCAGTACTTC | - | TRBJ2-5 | TRBD1 | TRBV4-2
CASSSPTANYGYTF | TGTGCCAGCAGCTCGCCGACTGCTAACTATGGCTACACCTTC | - | TRBJ1-2 | - | TRBV7-9
CASSEWGEEQPQHF | TGTGCCAGCAGTGAATGGGGGGAAGAACAGCCCCAGCATTTT | once | TRBJ1-5 | - | TRBV25-1
CASSPGTGYSNQPQHF | TGTGCCAGCAGCCCAGGGACAGGTTATAGCAATCAGCCCCAGCATTTT | - | TRBJ1-5 | TRBD1 | TRBV11-2
CASSEGHRGSGDEQFF | TGTGCCAGCAGTGAAGGGCACAGGGGGTCTGGGGATGAGCAGTTCTTC | - | TRBJ2-1 | TRBD1 | TRBV6-1
CASSRTNTEAFF | TGTGCCAGCAGTCGTACGAACACTGAAGCTTTCTTT | - | TRBJ1-1 | - | TRBV27
CASSPTSGGNNEQFF | TGTGCCAGCTCGCCTACTAGCGGGGGAAACAATGAGCAGTTCTTC | - | TRBJ2-1 | TRBD2 | TRBV18
CATTGGYPDEQFF | TGTGCCACCACGGGTGGGTATCCGGATGAGCAGTTCTTC | once | TRBJ2-1 | - | TRBV6-5
CASSTHSSVGAKNIQYF | TGTGCCAGTAGTACCCATTCTAGCGTTGGAGCCAAAAACATTCAGTACTTC | - | TRBJ2-4 | - | TRBV19